The source of this T cell receptor beta chain is a study of beta chain features in type 1 diabetes. This clone was counted only a few times. The authors reverse transcribed all of the isolated RNA, so sequencing captured expressed TCRB transcripts. The protocol was immunoSEQ multiplex PCR, while the TCRdb copy is restricted to in-frame clones and leaves out a portion. The sample lists under 200,000 clones; approximately 8.4% were seen once. This CDR3 is built from 14 residues. Germline V gene sequence: CDR1 LGHNA, CDR2 YSLEER. The V gene lost 2 bases and the J gene lost 7 bases, with 15 bases spanning the gap.

The material sequenced was central memory CD4+ T cells from blood. The chain uses TRBV4-3 and TRBJ2-7; no firm D call. This sequence originates from a woman between 18 and 29 years old in good health. In nucleotides, the CDR3 is TGCGCCAGCAGCCAAAAGGCGGCCGTGGGTGAGCAGTACTTC. As protein: CASSQKAAVGEQYF.